This TCR beta chain was captured by sequencing in a study of blood T cell repertoires in COVID-19. Study information: Acute-phase and convalescent COVID-19 samples originated in the United States, Italy and Spain.

The germline gives CDR1 ENHRY, CDR2 SYGVKD. The V gene lost 0 bases and the J gene lost 5 bases, with 17 bases spanning the gap. CDR3 length equals 16 residues. Individuals drawn from 24 US areas were roughly 18 to 100 years old. The study assigned cohorts using participant-reported clinical history. Symptom resolution, clearance, or two negative PCRs marked the recovered donors of Cohort 3. Measured with immunoSEQ multiplex PCR; TCRdb has only the in-frame clones, and not every one. This repertoire shows 150,000 to 250,000 clones, around four fifths found once; its top ten account for 10% to 15%. This rearrangement joins TRBV10-3 to TRBJ2-7; D possibly corresponds to TRBD1 (6 bases). The source of this sequence is a middle-aged man who had recovered from COVID-19. The source material was PBMCs or T cells enriched from blood (not recorded which). The DNA for the CDR3 is TGTGCCATCAGTGAGTCGTTGGGCCAGGGGATCCACGAGCAGTACTTC. This gives the protein CAISESLGQGIHEQYF.